This passage covers 32 T cell receptor beta chains from one sample sequenced in a study of technical replicates of blood from a handful of donors. Here immunoSEQ multiplex PCR was the method, and the copy in TCRdb shows in-frame clones only, minus some. The repertoire has about 98,000 clones, around 95% of them found once; the top ten carry 0.2% to 0.25%. Sequencing was done on a sample of T cells isolated from PBMCs. Receptors originate from a human donor in good health.

The chain is built from TRBV5-5 and TRBJ2-7; TRBD2 matches at 8 bases. Unmatched junction bases numbered 5, after V lost 6 bases and J lost 3 bases. The CDR3 spans 13 residues. The germline gives CDR1 SGHKS, CDR2 YYEKEE (reference sequence). The CDR3 DNA follows: TGTGCCAGCATTTCCGGGACTAGCTACGAGCAGTACTTC. Protein product: CASISGTSYEQYF.

The chain recombines TRBV18 with TRBJ2-1, with D maybe TRBD1 (6 bases). Germline CDR1 reads KGHSH; CDR2 reads LQKENI. With 2 bases removed from V and 0 bases from J, the gap between germline ends came to 14 bases. The CDR3 has 17 amino acids. The CDR3 here is CASSPRGTLSSYNEQFF. CDR3 sequence (DNA): TGTGCCAGCTCACCAAGGGGGACGTTAAGCTCCTACAATGAGCAGTTCTTC.

The chain combines TRBV7-3 with TRBJ1-1; 8 positions match TRBD1. Germline loops: CDR1 SGHTA, CDR2 FQGTGA. V lost 5 bases, J lost 4 bases, and 9 bases stayed unmatched. There are 15 residues in the CDR3. The CDR3 protein is CASSPQGALGTEAFF. CDR3 DNA sequence: TGTGCCAGCAGCCCGCAGGGGGCTCTGGGCACTGAAGCTTTCTTT.

J is TRBJ1-4 and V is TRBV28, with TRBD1 as a possible D gene (5 bases). From germline, CDR1 is MDHEN and CDR2 SYDVKM. The V and J ends lost 2 bases and 8 bases respectively, with 12 bases between them. The CDR3 runs to 14 residues. CDR3 in amino acids: CASSLVGGEEKLFF. The CDR3 nucleotides read TGTGCCAGCAGTTTAGTCGGGGGAGAAGAAAAACTGTTTTTT.

This chain uses TRBV5-5 with TRBJ2-3; tentative D call: TRBD1 (5 bases). V lost 3 bases and J 6 bases, leaving 11 bases between the germline ends. The germline V gene encodes CDR1 SGHKS and CDR2 YYEKEE (reference sequence). The CDR3 is 13 amino acids. The CDR3 coding sequence is TGTGCCAGCAGCTCAAGCTGGGGCGATACGCAGTATTTT. Its translation: CASSSSWGDTQYF.

The chain couples TRBV7-8 to TRBJ2-3; tentative D call: TRBD2 (7 bases). V lost 2 bases and J lost 2, with 14 bases in between. The CDR3 runs to 16 residues. CDR1 and CDR2 from the germline V gene are SGHVS and FQNEAQ. In nucleotides, the CDR3 is TGTGCCAGCAGCTTATATGGGGGGGCACACACAGATACGCAGTATTTT. This codes for CASSLYGGAHTDTQYF.

The gene calls are TRBV27 and TRBJ2-7; perhaps TRBD1 as D (6 bases). Germline V gene sequence: CDR1 MNHEY, CDR2 SMNVEV (reference sequence). CDR3 size: 12 residues. V lost 3 bases, J lost 6 bases, and 9 bases lay in between. The CDR3 region has the DNA TGTGCCAGCAGTTTTAAAGGGGGCGAGCAGTACTTC. It is translated as CASSFKGGEQYF.

J is TRBJ2-2 and V is TRBV9; D not resolved. The CDR3 runs to 15 residues. V lost 2 bases to trimming and J lost 0 bases, with 8 bases between them. CDR1 SGDLS and CDR2 YYNGEE come from the germline V gene. Here the CDR3 DNA reads TGTGCCAGCAGCGTTGGGCCGCCGAACACCGGGGAGCTGTTTTTT. Encoded protein: CASSVGPPNTGELFF. The entire variable domain, with the rest obtained from reference TRBV9 and TRBJ2-2, is as follows: DSGVTQTPKHLITATGQRVTLRCSPRSGDLSVYWYQQSLDQGLQFLIQYYNGEERAKGNILERFSAQQFPDLHSELNLSSLELGDSALYFCASSVGPPNTGELFFGEGSRLTVL.

The chain employs TRBV4-1 and TRBJ1-2; D remains unclear. The length of the CDR3 is 16 residues. The germline V and J ends were trimmed by 3 bases and 4 bases, with 18 bases remaining between them. Germline CDR1 is MGHRA and CDR2 is YSYEKL. CDR3 coding DNA: TGCGCCAGCAGCCACCTTGGGCGGGTAAGGGCCTATGGCTACACCTTC. Amino acids: CASSHLGRVRAYGYTF.

This chain connects TRBV30 to TRBJ1-2; 9 bases fit TRBD1. CDR1 and CDR2 from the germline V gene are GTSNPN and SVGIG (reference sequence). Trimming removed 2 bases from V and 11 bases from J; junction bases left unmatched: 12. CDR3 length: 14 amino acids. CDR3 region: CAWSRTKDRGSYTF. CDR3 coding DNA: TGTGCCTGGAGTAGAACGAAGGACAGGGGATCTTACACCTTC.

The rearrangement uses TRBV7-8 and TRBJ1-3; 11 positions agree with TRBD1. From germline, CDR1 is SGHVS and CDR2 FQNEAQ. The J segment lost 2 bases and the V segment lost 5 bases, leaving 8 bases of the junction unmatched. This CDR3 contains 17 residues. CDR3 in DNA: TGTGCCAGCAGCCCAAGGGACAGGGGGAAGGCTGGAAACACCATATATTTT. This gives the protein CASSPRDRGKAGNTIYF. The full variable domain, completed using reference TRBV7-8 and TRBJ1-3, is GAGVSQSPRYKVAKRGQDVALRCDPISGHVSLFWYQQALGQGPEFLTYFQNEAQLDKSGLPSDRFFAERPEGSVSTLKIQRTQQEDSAVYLCASSPRDRGKAGNTIYFGEGSWLTVV.

V is TRBV5-1 and J is TRBJ1-4; D not certain. Trimming took off 1 base at V and 4 bases at J, with 8 bases between the two ends. The V gene's germline CDR1 is SGHRS and CDR2 YFSETQ. CDR3 size: 14 residues. The CDR3 DNA reads TGCGCCAGCAGCTTGAGAGAAGATAATGAAAAACTGTTTTTT. Protein product: CASSLREDNEKLFF.

This chain links TRBV28 with TRBJ2-1; 11 nucleotides match TRBD2. The V gene end was trimmed by 7 bases and the J gene end by 2 bases; junction bases not matched to a gene: 4. Germline V gives CDR1 MDHEN, CDR2 SYDVKM. This CDR3 is built from 15 residues. In nucleotides, the CDR3 is TGTGCCAGCAACCTACTAGCGGGAGCCTACAATGAGCAGTTCTTC. It encodes CASNLLAGAYNEQFF. The full variable domain, with the rest looked up from reference TRBV28 and TRBJ2-1, is DVKVTQSSRYLVKRTGEKVFLECVQDMDHENMFWYRQDPGLGLRLIYFSYDVKMKEKGDIPEGYSVSREKKERFSLILESASTNQTSMYLCASNLLAGAYNEQFFGPGTRLTVL.

V is TRBV7-9 and J is TRBJ1-2; 9 bases are shared with TRBD1. V shed 8 bases, J shed 8 bases, and the junction held 15 bases outside the gene matches. Germline V gene data show CDR1 as SEHNR and CDR2 as FQNEAQ (reference sequence). The CDR3 consists of 15 residues. Written as DNA, the CDR3 is TGTGCCAGCCTAGGGACAGGGTACGTTAATGAAGGCTACACCTTC. This sequence encodes CASLGTGYVNEGYTF.

This clone was observed once. CDR3 sequence (DNA): TGTGCCAGCTGGTGGACAGGGAGCTCTGGAAACACCATATATTTT. Translating it yields CASWWTGSSGNTIYF. This chain connects TRBV7-9 to TRBJ1-3; TRBD1 matches 8 bases. The CDR3 has 15 residues. J was trimmed by 0 bases and V by 8 bases; bases with no gene match: 6. Germline CDR1 is SEHNR and CDR2 is FQNEAQ (reference sequence).

The chain recombines TRBV6-5 with TRBJ2-7; 7 bases are shared with TRBD2. J lost 0 bases, V lost 6 bases, and 8 bases had no gene match. Germline CDR1 and CDR2: MNHEY and SVGAGI. The CDR3 is made up of 15 amino acids. CDR3 in amino acids: CASSRGGGSSYEQYF. The CDR3 region has the DNA TGTGCCAGCAGCCGGGGCGGGGGTAGCTCCTACGAGCAGTACTTC.

The chain carries TRBV5-1 and TRBJ2-1; D perhaps matches TRBD2 (5 bases). The CDR3 is 16 amino acids. Germline assignment: CDR1 SGHRS and CDR2 YFSETQ. V shed 4 bases and J shed 0 bases, with 14 bases lying between them. The CDR3 region has the DNA TGCGCCAGCAGCACCCCGGACGGAGGCTCCTACAATGAGCAGTTCTTC. This encodes CASSTPDGGSYNEQFF.

The chain combines TRBV6-5 with TRBJ2-5; 11 nucleotides match TRBD2. With V trimmed by 4 bases and J by 5 bases, 9 bases remained unmatched. CDR3 length: 16 amino acids. Germline V gene data show CDR1 as MNHEY and CDR2 as SVGAGI. The DNA for the CDR3 is TGTGCCAGCAGTTCAGTAGCGGGAGGGGGACGCGAGACCCAGTACTTC. Protein product: CASSSVAGGGRETQYF.

The chain employs TRBV11-3 and TRBJ1-6, with D maybe TRBD1 (5 bases). V was pared by 3 bases and J by 10 bases, with 13 bases between. Germline V CDR1 and CDR2: SGHNT, YENEEA. The CDR3 extends over 14 amino acids. As DNA, the CDR3 is TGTGCCAGCAGCTTCTCGGGGGTAGAATCACCCCTCCACTTT. This codes for CASSFSGVESPLHF.

The chain recombines TRBV7-2 with TRBJ1-1; 7 bases fit TRBD1. Germline trimming cut 1 base from V and 0 bases from J; bases unmatched to any gene: 2. CDR1 SGHTA and CDR2 FQGNSA come from the germline V gene. This CDR3 region has 15 residues. CDR3 amino acids: CASSLEGAMNTEAFF. In DNA, the CDR3 is TGTGCCAGCAGCTTAGAGGGGGCAATGAACACTGAAGCTTTCTTT.

The genes are TRBV5-1 and TRBJ2-5, with D tentatively TRBD1 (6 bases). The CDR3 has 14 amino acids. Germline CDR1 SGHRS, CDR2 YFSETQ. With 3 bases removed from V and 3 bases from J, the gap between germline ends came to 12 bases. The CDR3 nucleotides are TGCGCCAGCAGCTCGGTGACAGGAGAAGAGACCCAGTACTTC. Protein product: CASSSVTGEETQYF.

V usage is TRBV28 and J usage is TRBJ2-7; unclear D gene. Germline CDR1 is MDHEN and CDR2 is SYDVKM. This CDR3 has 14 residues. Trimming took 5 bases from V and 3 from J, leaving 14 bases between them. CDR3 amino acids: CASSPLARHYEQYF. CDR3 sequence (DNA): TGTGCCAGCAGTCCCCTGGCACGTCACTACGAGCAGTACTTC.

The V gene is TRBV5-1, the J gene TRBJ2-1; D is perhaps TRBD2 (5 bases). Per germline, CDR1 SGHRS and CDR2 YFSETQ. CDR3 length equals 13 residues. V gave up 7 bases and J gave up 7 bases, with 15 bases separating them. CDR3 in amino acids: CASHLAPENEQFF. As DNA, the CDR3 is TGCGCCAGCCACCTAGCTCCCGAGAATGAGCAGTTCTTC.

This chain uses TRBV11-3 with TRBJ2-4; 8 positions agree with TRBD1. This CDR3 comprises 16 residues. Germline CDR1 is SGHNT and CDR2 is YENEEA. J was trimmed by 8 bases and V by 6 bases; bases with no gene match: 15. The CDR3 DNA is TGTGCCAGCAGTCCTACAGGGGGTAACCTTGTCGACATTCAGTACTTC. This sequence encodes CASSPTGGNLVDIQYF.

V is TRBV28 and J is TRBJ1-6; 9 positions agree with TRBD1. With V trimmed by 4 bases and J by 9 bases, 7 bases remained unmatched. The germline V gene has CDR1 MDHEN and CDR2 SYDVKM. The CDR3 has 15 amino acids. The CDR3 bases are TGTGCCAGCAGTTCCCCCGGGACAGGGAGTTCACCCCTCCACTTT. It yields the protein CASSSPGTGSSPLHF. The full variable domain, in which reference TRBV28 and TRBJ1-6 provide the parts outside the CDR3, is DVKVTQSSRYLVKRTGEKVFLECVQDMDHENMFWYRQDPGLGLRLIYFSYDVKMKEKGDIPEGYSVSREKKERFSLILESASTNQTSMYLCASSSPGTGSSPLHFGNGTRLTVT.

This clone was seen just once. The chain links TRBV19 to TRBJ2-7; TRBD2 agrees at 9 bases. V gave up 3 bases and J gave up 5 bases; unmatched junction bases: 14. This CDR3 contains 17 residues. Germline values: CDR1 LNHDA, CDR2 SQIVND (reference sequence). The CDR3, as DNA: TGTGCCAGTAGTATCTATCCACGTAGCGGGAGTGGTAACGAGCAGTACTTC. It specifies CASSIYPRSGSGNEQYF.

The chain uses TRBV7-9 and TRBJ2-3, with 7 positions matching TRBD1. The ends lost 8 bases at V and 6 bases at J; junction bases unmatched: 5. CDR3 length equals 12 residues. Germline V lookup: CDR1 SEHNR, CDR2 FQNEAQ (reference sequence). DNA of the CDR3: TGTGCCAGCCGAGGGGGCTCGGATACGCAGTATTTT. Translated: CASRGGSDTQYF.

V is TRBV11-2 and J is TRBJ2-5; possibly TRBD2 for D (5 bases). CDR1 is SGHAT, CDR2 FQNNGV, per germline. Trimming shortened V by 6 bases and J by 3 bases, and 14 bases separated the two germline ends. This CDR3 has 14 residues. The CDR3 nucleotides read TGTGCCAGCAGTTGGGTCTTGGGAGAAGAGACCCAGTACTTC. It translates to CASSWVLGEETQYF.

This chain connects TRBV10-3 to TRBJ2-7; D might be TRBD1 (5 bases). The CDR3 is 14 amino acids. Germline V gene data show CDR1 as ENHRY and CDR2 as SYGVKD. Trimming took off 0 bases at V and 3 bases at J, with 9 bases between the two ends. The CDR3 sequence is CAISESGHLYEQYF. The DNA for the CDR3 is TGTGCCATCAGTGAGTCCGGACACCTCTACGAGCAGTACTTC.

The chain recombines TRBV6-6 with TRBJ1-5; D is unresolved. CDR3 length equals 14 residues. Germline V gene lookup returns CDR1 MNHNY and CDR2 SVGAGI (reference sequence). Trimming shortened V by 6 bases and J by 4 bases, and 13 bases separated the two germline ends. For the CDR3, the DNA is TGTGCCAGCAGGGCGACCGGGGAAAATCAGCCCCAGCATTTT. Protein sequence: CASRATGENQPQHF.

V and J are TRBV5-6 and TRBJ2-7; D is uncertain. Germline-derived CDR1 and CDR2 are SGHDT and YYEEEE. Trimming removed 4 bases at V and 6 bases at J, with 8 bases between. The CDR3 loop spans 11 amino acids. The CDR3, as DNA: TGTGCCAGCAGCCTTCTCTCCGAGCAGTACTTC. Protein product: CASSLLSEQYF.

The V gene is TRBV21-1, the J gene TRBJ2-1; TRBD1, the table's D call, lacks a check against the DNA. TRBV21-1 is labeled a pseudogene. This CDR3 region has 18 residues. The CDR3 coding sequence is TGTGCCAGCAGCTTATACTCTTTTGGGACAGAAGCGTACAATGAGCAGTTCTTC. Protein sequence: CASSLYSFGTEAYNEQFF.